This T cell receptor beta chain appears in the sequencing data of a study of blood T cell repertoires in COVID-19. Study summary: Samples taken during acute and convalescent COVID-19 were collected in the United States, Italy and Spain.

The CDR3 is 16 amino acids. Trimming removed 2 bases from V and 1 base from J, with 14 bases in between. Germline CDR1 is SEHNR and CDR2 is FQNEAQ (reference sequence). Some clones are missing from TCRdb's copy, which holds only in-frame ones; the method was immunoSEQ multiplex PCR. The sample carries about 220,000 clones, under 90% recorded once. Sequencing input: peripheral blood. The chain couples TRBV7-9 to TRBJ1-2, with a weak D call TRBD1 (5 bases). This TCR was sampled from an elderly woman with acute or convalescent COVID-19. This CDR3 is CASSLFVSGNNYGYTF. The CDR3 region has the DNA TGTGCCAGCAGCTTATTTGTGTCAGGGAATAACTATGGCTACACCTTC.